This passage covers 23 T cell receptor beta chains from one sample sequenced in a study of OX40 agonist ivuxolimab in advanced cancers. Using immunoSEQ multiplex PCR, the repertoire was profiled, and TCRdb retains in-frame clones only, with some absent. The repertoire includes about 73,000 clones, around 90% of them detected once, and about a tenth sits in the top ten. Sequenced here: CD4+ or CD8+ T cells sorted from blood, sampled in a trial of the OX40 agonist ivuxolimab. The source of these receptors is an adult with an advanced solid tumor such as melanoma, head and neck, liver or kidney cancer.

The J gene is TRBJ2-1, the V gene TRBV19; D is ambiguous. V was shortened by 3 bases and J by 8 bases, with 11 bases between the two germline ends. Germline V gene sequence: CDR1 LNHDA, CDR2 SQIVND (reference sequence). The length of the CDR3 is 13 residues. In nucleotides, the CDR3 is TGTGCCAGTAGTATTTGGATCTCCGATGAGCAGTTCTTC. It translates to CASSIWISDEQFF.

In DNA form, the CDR3 reads TGTGCCAGTAGTCTCGGACCGTCACGATACGAGCAGTACTTC. Amino acids: CASSLGPSRYEQYF. The gene calls are TRBV19 and TRBJ2-7; D gene unclear. Germline V CDR1 and CDR2: LNHDA, SQIVND (reference sequence). The CDR3 has 14 amino acids. The ends were cut back, 5 bases at V and 4 bases at J, with 15 bases in the middle.

This clone was seen just once. The V gene is TRBV4-1, the J gene TRBJ2-7; 9 bases map to TRBD2. The CDR3 covers 14 residues. V lost 1 base, J lost 9 bases, and 7 bases stayed unmatched. CDR1 is MGHRA, CDR2 YSYEKL, per germline. As DNA, the CDR3 is TGCGCCAGCAGCCAAGGCCGGCTAGCGGGATGGCAGTACTTC. Amino acids: CASSQGRLAGWQYF.

This rearrangement joins TRBV27 to TRBJ2-1; tentative D call: TRBD1 (6 bases). V was pared by 0 bases and J by 9 bases, with 12 bases between. The CDR3 covers 14 residues. CDR1 is MNHEY and CDR2 is SMNVEV in the germline V gene (reference sequence). As DNA, the CDR3 is TGTGCCAGCAGTTTATCCGACAGGTCAAGTGAGCAGTTCTTC. It translates to CASSLSDRSSEQFF.

This clone has only a few counts. The rearrangement uses TRBV14 and TRBJ1-1; D ambiguous. The ends were cut back, 1 base at V and 5 bases at J, with 8 bases in the middle. Germline V CDR1 and CDR2: SGHDN, FVKESK. This CDR3 comprises 13 residues. CDR3 loop: CASSQGVTTEAFF. The CDR3, as DNA: TGTGCCAGCAGCCAAGGGGTTACGACTGAAGCTTTCTTT. Full variable domain (missing parts from reference TRBV14 and TRBJ1-1): EAGVTQFPSHSVIEKGQTVTLRCDPISGHDNLYWYRRVMGKEIKFLLHFVKESKQDESGMPNNRFLAERTGGTYSTLKVQPAELEDSGVYFCASSQGVTTEAFFGQGTRLTVV.

V gene TRBV6-6 combines with J gene TRBJ1-2; no reliable D call. Germline V gives CDR1 MNHNY, CDR2 SVGAGI (reference sequence). The CDR3 totals 12 residues. With 4 bases removed from V and 1 base from J, the gap between germline ends came to 4 bases. The CDR3 sequence is CASSWDNYGYTF. DNA for the CDR3: TGTGCCAGCAGTTGGGATAACTATGGCTACACCTTC.

The V gene is TRBV28, the J gene TRBJ2-1, with TRBD2 matching over 11 bases. Per the germline V gene, CDR1 is MDHEN and CDR2 is SYDVKM. This CDR3 region has 14 residues. V lost 6 bases to trimming and J lost 4 bases; unmatched junction nucleotides: 2. CDR3 in DNA: TGTGCCAGCAGCGGGACTAGCGGATACAATGAGCAGTTCTTC. This codes for CASSGTSGYNEQFF.

This clone was found once. J is TRBJ2-5 and V is TRBV2, with TRBD1 identical over 8 bases. The J call may be mistaken, given a closer DNA end match to TRBJ2-7. The CDR3 is 14 amino acids. The V gene's germline CDR1 is SNHLY and CDR2 FYNNEI. The CDR3 coding sequence is TGTGCCAGCAATCCCACCGGGACAGGATACGAGCAGTACTTC. Amino acid sequence: CASNPTGTGYEQYF.

This clone was detected once. The gene calls are TRBV2 and TRBJ2-7; 7 bases match TRBD1. The CDR3 contains 13 residues. The V gene's germline CDR1 is SNHLY and CDR2 FYNNEI. With V trimmed by 6 bases and J by 2 bases, 4 bases remained unmatched. CDR3 nucleotide sequence: TGTGCCAGCAGGGGGACAGAGACCTACGAGCAGTACTTC. It specifies CASRGTETYEQYF. Complete variable domain (other parts from reference TRBV2 and TRBJ2-7): EPEVTQTPSHQVTQMGQEVILRCVPISNHLYFYWYRQILGQKVEFLVSFYNNEISEKSEIFDDQFSVERPDGSNFTLKIRSTKLEDSAMYFCASRGTETYEQYFGPGTRLTVT.

The chain is built from TRBV29-1 and TRBJ2-3; D gene uncertain. Germline CDR1 is SQVTM and CDR2 is ANQGSEA. This CDR3 has 17 residues. Trimming stripped 0 bases from V and 3 bases from J, with 19 bases between. The CDR3 loop reads CSVEDLQATAYTDTQYF. CDR3 DNA: TGCAGCGTTGAAGACCTGCAAGCTACGGCCTATACAGATACGCAGTATTTT.

V usage is TRBV4-2 and J usage is TRBJ2-1, with D maybe TRBD2 (5 bases). The germline V gene encodes CDR1 LGHNA and CDR2 YNFKEQ. V was pared by 1 base and J by 10 bases, with 11 bases between. The CDR3 is made up of 13 amino acids. The CDR3 sequence: CASSQVGSTEQFF. The DNA for the CDR3 is TGTGCCAGCAGCCAAGTAGGGAGTACCGAGCAGTTCTTC.

The CDR3 DNA sequence: TGTGCCAGTAGTATAGGGACTAGCGGGATAACCCCCTACGAGCAGTACTTC. Encoded protein: CASSIGTSGITPYEQYF. V usage is TRBV19 and J usage is TRBJ2-7; TRBD2 aligns across 12 bases. Germline-derived CDR1 and CDR2 are LNHDA and SQIVND (reference sequence). V trimming: 1 base; J trimming: 2 bases; junction bases outside the gene matches: 6. The CDR3 loop spans 17 amino acids.

V is TRBV27 and J is TRBJ1-5, with unresolved D. The germline V gene has CDR1 MNHEY and CDR2 SMNVEV (reference sequence). The CDR3 loop spans 14 amino acids. V lost 2 bases, J lost 11 bases, and 16 bases lay in between. The CDR3 loop reads CASSLIPGPGAQHF. For the CDR3, the DNA is TGTGCCAGCAGTTTAATACCGGGTCCTGGGGCCCAGCATTTT.

The J gene is TRBJ1-2, the V gene TRBV28, with 9 bases that match TRBD1. Germline CDR1 is MDHEN and CDR2 is SYDVKM. V lost 2 bases to trimming and J lost 4 bases; unmatched junction nucleotides: 5. The CDR3 extends over 15 amino acids. The CDR3 region has the DNA TGTGCCAGCAGTTTAGTTAGACAGGGGGTCTATGGCTACACCTTC. Translating gives CASSLVRQGVYGYTF.

The chain joins TRBV5-5 to TRBJ1-1; tentatively, D is TRBD1 (5 bases). Germline V gives CDR1 SGHKS, CDR2 YYEKEE (reference sequence). The CDR3 sequence is 13 residues long. V was trimmed by 2 bases and J by 7 bases, leaving 12 bases between them. DNA of the CDR3: TGTGCCAGCAGCTTAACGACAGCCCGTGAAGCTTTCTTT. Amino acid sequence: CASSLTTAREAFF.

The gene calls are TRBV27 and TRBJ2-3; the D is unclear. The CDR3 loop spans 14 amino acids. Germline loops: CDR1 MNHEY, CDR2 SMNVEV (reference sequence). Trimming cost V 3 bases and J 6 bases, with 13 bases left between them. The CDR3 nucleotides are TGTGCCAGCAGTTTCTCCTCGTACATCGATACGCAGTATTTT. Translating it yields CASSFSSYIDTQYF.

The V gene is TRBV30, the J gene TRBJ2-5; D call uncertain. CDR3 length: 12 residues. CDR1 and CDR2 (germline): GTSNPN, SVGIG (reference sequence). Trimming took 4 bases from V and 5 from J, leaving 11 bases between them. The CDR3 loop is CAWTGSGETQYF. The CDR3 bases are TGTGCCTGGACCGGTTCCGGGGAGACCCAGTACTTC.

The rearrangement uses TRBV9 and TRBJ2-2; D remains unclear. Germline lookup yields CDR1 SGDLS and CDR2 YYNGEE. V lost 0 bases, J lost 1 base, and 4 bases lay in between. The CDR3 spans 14 residues. The CDR3 DNA sequence: TGTGCCAGCAGCGTAGGACAGAACACCGGGGAGCTGTTTTTT. Translation: CASSVGQNTGELFF.

The J gene is TRBJ2-7, the V gene TRBV11-2; 10 nucleotides align to TRBD2. CDR3 length equals 17 residues. The J segment lost 5 bases and the V segment lost 2 bases, leaving 12 bases of the junction unmatched. CDR1 and CDR2 (germline): SGHAT, FQNNGV. CDR3 sequence: CASSLHMKPSGSHEQYF. CDR3 DNA: TGTGCCAGCAGCTTACACATGAAACCTAGCGGGAGTCACGAGCAGTACTTC.

J is TRBJ2-1 and V is TRBV7-2; 9 nucleotides align to TRBD1. Germline CDR1 reads SGHTA; CDR2 reads FQGNSA. Trimming took 4 bases from V and 2 from J; bases not matched to a gene: 6. The CDR3 totals 16 residues. CDR3 loop: CASSSGQGRTYNEQFF. The CDR3 bases are TGTGCCAGCAGCTCAGGACAGGGGAGGACCTACAATGAGCAGTTCTTC.

The chain joins TRBV7-8 to TRBJ2-2; TRBD1 or TRBD2 may be the D gene (5 bases each). V lost 1 base, J lost 9 bases, and 9 bases lay in between. CDR1 and CDR2 from the germline V gene are SGHVS and FQNEAQ. The length of the CDR3 is 13 residues. CDR3 amino acids: CASSLGGPRELFF. The CDR3 DNA is TGTGCCAGCAGCTTAGGGGGACCCAGGGAGCTGTTTTTT. Drawing the rest from reference TRBV7-8 and TRBJ2-2, the complete variable domain is GAGVSQSPRYKVAKRGQDVALRCDPISGHVSLFWYQQALGQGPEFLTYFQNEAQLDKSGLPSDRFFAERPEGSVSTLKIQRTQQEDSAVYLCASSLGGPRELFFGEGSRLTVL.

In its sample, this clone was seen a few times. The sample contains more than one DNA sequence encoding this CDR3. This rearrangement joins TRBV30 to TRBJ1-1; D unclear. This CDR3 comprises 11 residues. V was clipped by 0 bases and J by 6 bases, with 5 bases between them. Per germline, CDR1 GTSNPN and CDR2 SVGIG (reference sequence). This chain's CDR3 is CAWSVLSEAFF. DNA for the CDR3: TGTGCCTGGAGTGTCCTTTCTGAAGCTTTCTTT.

This rearrangement joins TRBV2 to TRBJ1-1; D unresolved. Trimming took 3 bases from V and 6 from J, leaving 14 bases between them. CDR1 SNHLY and CDR2 FYNNEI come from the germline V gene. The CDR3 loop spans 14 amino acids. This CDR3 reads CASSEEGHVPEAFF. The DNA for the CDR3 is TGTGCCAGCAGTGAGGAGGGTCATGTACCTGAAGCTTTCTTT.